This TCR beta chain was profiled in a study of shared clonotypes between healthy human individuals (dated by TCRdb to 2018 to 2021). Context from the whole study: A couple of women and a few men aged 18 to 49 years were included in the cohort. For each donor, CD4 naive and CD4 memory were each given three plates, CD8 naive was given two plates, and CD8 memory was given one plate. To increase sequencing depth and limit assay-specific biases, TCR repertoire library preparation and sequencing were carried out by different laboratories using diverse techniques. Per donor, leukapheresis produced somewhere between about 0.94 and 9 billion PBMCs. To estimate repertoire size and how much clonotypes are shared between individuals, the study performed deep sequencing of blood TCR repertoires from a few healthy adults. Summary of the overall study and its limitations: Sharing across four donors was observed for about 5% of naive CD4, 3.5% of naive CD8, about 2.3% of memory CD4, and around 0.44% of memory CD8 clonotypes. Rarefaction of sorted-subset datasets indicated incomplete sequencing despite the large sequencing depth. Based on pairwise subsampling, the degree of clonotype sharing among donors was expected to be affected by sequencing depth. Naive subsets generally had larger estimated clonotype richness than memory subsets did. Because the study included only a small number of donors, the genetic and exposure-history diversity represented was limited. Clonotypes shared by all four sorted-subset donors showed higher generation probabilities than non-shared clonotypes. Sampling was restricted to blood, and TCR repertoires in tissue are likely to differ from TCR repertoires in blood.

TCR CDR3 regions were amplified from genomic DNA by multiplex PCR using the deep immunoSEQ assay. Extracted genomic DNA from each cell subset was distributed evenly across all wells of several immunoSEQ 96-well plates, and each plate was treated as a replicate. For sorted subsets, approximately 0.2 ug of genomic DNA, equivalent to some 30,000 T cell genomes, went into each replicate PCR. Purified libraries were quantified with a Qubit 3.0 fluorometer, sized on a Bioanalyzer 2100, and re-quantified with the KAPA Library Quantification kit. Each immunoSEQ 96-well plate was sequenced on its own single-read 150-cycle Illumina NextSeq 550 flow cell. Per the source publication's procedure: Because the immunoSEQ output held only junctional sequences and lacked quality scores, the filtering could not match the filtering applied to full-length reads. Sequences were annotated with PyIR, a Python wrapper for IgBLAST v1.9, and V/J genes and CDR3 were assigned using IMGT germline references. Reads were removed for weak V/J assignments (E-value above 1e-6), missing CDR3, stop codons, out-of-frame junctions, or ambiguous translated residues. V3J clonotypes were defined as sequences sharing the same inferred V gene, J gene, and CDR3 amino acid sequence. Percentage overlap between repertoires was calculated by dividing the number of shared unique clonotypes by the size of the smaller repertoire. Repertoire richness was assessed with RTK rarefaction, the Chao1 estimator, and Recon v2.1 estimates of unobserved clonotypes. Generation probabilities for all TCRbeta clonotypes obtained by the gDNA method from a handful of donors were computed using OLGA. Here the immuneACCESS table is served through TCRdb, limited to in-frame sequences with V and J called. Missing clones are a known gap in these copies; in checked studies unresolved V genes cover under half, and the rest lacks a known reason. That table is the source of V, J and clone size, and D and trimming were worked out from the DNA. In all, the sample holds roughly 660,000 clones, and 90% of those were seen once. The top ten clones comprise 30% to 40% of the sample.

The donors were healthy, HIV-negative adults with no recently reported acute infections or vaccinations. Only Caucasian adults living in Nashville, Tennessee, USA were represented among the donors. CD8 memory samples combined magnetically selected CD45RO+ cells with CCR7-negative CD45RA+ effector memory (TemRA) cells. Blood was obtained by leukapheresis, after which PBMCs were separated by Ficoll-Histopaque density gradient centrifugation and cryopreserved in liquid nitrogen vapor phase. Purity and quantity of every magnetically sorted T cell population were checked by analytical flow cytometry. Genomic DNA was isolated from every sorted fraction and measured by UV absorbance on a Nanodrop 2000c. To note about this clone: Its antigen is still unknown. Base qualities are not recorded, but no much larger clone differs from it by a single base.

This TCR came from a man between 18 and 35 years old in good health. Some clones in this sample may be carry-over from other donors' samples. The sample comprised memory CD8+ T cells from PBMCs. The sample's cell subset or site label, decoded: CD45RO+ cells pooled with CCR7-negative TemRA cells.

This receptor has the CDR3 CASSPRTSGGSYNEQFF. The DNA sequence is as follows: TGTGCCAGCAGCCCCCGGACTAGCGGAGGCTCCTACAATGAGCAGTTCTTC. Rearrangement joined TRBV11-2 to TRBJ2-1; 10 nucleotides in the junction match TRBD2. Compared with germline, V lacks 5 bases and J lacks 0 bases; bases without a gene match: 7. CDR1 and CDR2 were assigned from the germline V gene as SGHAT and FQNNGV. The cysteine opens and the phenylalanine closes a CDR3 of 17 amino acids. Kept here is only the CDR3 DNA, which spans 51 bases and is read in frame from base 1.